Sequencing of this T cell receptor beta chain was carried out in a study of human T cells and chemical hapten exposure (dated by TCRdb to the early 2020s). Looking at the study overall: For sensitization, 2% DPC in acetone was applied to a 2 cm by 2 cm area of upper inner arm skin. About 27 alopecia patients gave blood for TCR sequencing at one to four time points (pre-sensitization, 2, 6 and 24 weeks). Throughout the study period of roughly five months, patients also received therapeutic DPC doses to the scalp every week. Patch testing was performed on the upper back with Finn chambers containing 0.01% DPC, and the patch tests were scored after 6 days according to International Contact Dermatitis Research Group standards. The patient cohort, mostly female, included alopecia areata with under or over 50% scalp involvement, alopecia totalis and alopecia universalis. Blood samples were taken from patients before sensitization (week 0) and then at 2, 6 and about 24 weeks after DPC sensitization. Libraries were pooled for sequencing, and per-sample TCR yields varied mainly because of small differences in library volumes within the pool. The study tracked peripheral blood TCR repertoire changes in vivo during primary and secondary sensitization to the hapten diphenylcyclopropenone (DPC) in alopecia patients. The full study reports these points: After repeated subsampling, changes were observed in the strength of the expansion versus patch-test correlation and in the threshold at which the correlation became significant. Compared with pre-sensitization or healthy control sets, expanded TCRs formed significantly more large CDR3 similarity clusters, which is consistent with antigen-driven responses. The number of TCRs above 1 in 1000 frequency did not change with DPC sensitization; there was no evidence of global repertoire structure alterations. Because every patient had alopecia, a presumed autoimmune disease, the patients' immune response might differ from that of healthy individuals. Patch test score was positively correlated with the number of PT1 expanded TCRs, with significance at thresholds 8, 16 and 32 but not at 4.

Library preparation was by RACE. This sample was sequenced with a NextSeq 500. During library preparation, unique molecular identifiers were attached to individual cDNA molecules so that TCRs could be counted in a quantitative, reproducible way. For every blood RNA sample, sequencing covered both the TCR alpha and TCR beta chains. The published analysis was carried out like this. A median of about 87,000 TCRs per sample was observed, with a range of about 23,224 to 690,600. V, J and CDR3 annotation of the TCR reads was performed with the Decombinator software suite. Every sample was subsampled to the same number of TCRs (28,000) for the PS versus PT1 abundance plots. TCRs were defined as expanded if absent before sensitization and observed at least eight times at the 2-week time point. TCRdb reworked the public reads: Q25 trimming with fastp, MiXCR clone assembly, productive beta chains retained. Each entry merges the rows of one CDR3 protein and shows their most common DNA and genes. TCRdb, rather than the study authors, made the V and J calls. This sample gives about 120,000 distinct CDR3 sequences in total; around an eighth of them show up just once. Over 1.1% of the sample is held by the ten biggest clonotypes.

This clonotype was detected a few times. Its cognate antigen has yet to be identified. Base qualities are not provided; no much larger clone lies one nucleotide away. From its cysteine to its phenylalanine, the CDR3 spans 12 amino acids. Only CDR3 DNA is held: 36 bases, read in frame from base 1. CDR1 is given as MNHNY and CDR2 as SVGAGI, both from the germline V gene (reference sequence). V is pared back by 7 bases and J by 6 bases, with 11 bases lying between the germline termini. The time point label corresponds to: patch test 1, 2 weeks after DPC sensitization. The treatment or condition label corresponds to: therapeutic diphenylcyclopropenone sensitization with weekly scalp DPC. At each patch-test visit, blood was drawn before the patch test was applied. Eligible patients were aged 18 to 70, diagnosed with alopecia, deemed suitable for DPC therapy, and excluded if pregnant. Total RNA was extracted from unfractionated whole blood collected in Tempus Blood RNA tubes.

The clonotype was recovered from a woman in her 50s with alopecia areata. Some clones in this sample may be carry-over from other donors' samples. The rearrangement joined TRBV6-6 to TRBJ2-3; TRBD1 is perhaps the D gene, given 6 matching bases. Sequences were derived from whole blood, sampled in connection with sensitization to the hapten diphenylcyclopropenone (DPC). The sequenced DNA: TGTGCCAGCAAGACAGGTGGCGATACGCAGTATTTT. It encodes CASKTGGDTQYF.